This TCR beta chain was recorded in a study of Tregs in tolerant kidney transplant recipients. Some clones are missing from TCRdb's copy, which holds only in-frame ones; the method was immunoSEQ multiplex PCR. The listing contains 25,000 to 40,000 clones. Regarding this clone: What it binds is unknown. The sequenced fragment ends 3 residues before the CDR3 boundary, so the rest is inferred from the germline J gene.

Mixed chimerism was transient after nonmyeloablative marrow transplants from related graft donors. Unstimulated Tregs (CD4+CD25+CD127-) and CD4+CD25- non-Tregs were sorted from PBMCs. Study results and limitations: Tregs expanded with activated donor B cells seemed most donor-specific.

The CDR3 consists of 12 residues. Looked up from germline, CDR1 is LNHDA and CDR2 is SQIVND (reference sequence). Trimming shortened V by 6 bases and J by 4 bases, and 6 bases separated the two germline ends. The chain uses TRBV19 and TRBJ2-2; D is perhaps TRBD2 (5 bases). This material consisted of CD4+ T cells from blood (PBMCs), taken 24 months after the transplant. This receptor was taken from a human patient who received a combined kidney and bone marrow transplant. A subset of T cells may come from the graft donor. Incomplete CDR3 DNA: TGTGCCAGTAGACTAGGCACCGGGGAG. It encodes CASRLGTGE. The whole CDR3 sequence is CASRLGTGELFF.